The 16 T cell receptor beta chains below come from one sample, sequenced in a study of identical twins. TCRdb processed the 5' RACE reads anew with MiXCR; each CDR3 protein has one entry. The sample shows fewer than 550,000 distinct CDR3 sequences, 14% of them seen only once. This sample also appeared in a second study, on yellow fever vaccine responses in identical twins.

Sequencing was done on a sample of CD4+ T cells sorted from blood. The receptors derive from a woman aged 18-30 years in good health.

This chain connects TRBV24-1 to TRBJ2-7; the D gene is possibly TRBD2 (5 bases). This CDR3 is built from 13 residues. Between the trimmed V and J ends, which lost 6 bases and 1 base, there was a span of 9 bases. Germline CDR1 is KGHDR and CDR2 is SFDVKD. This CDR3 reads CATSTRGSYEQYF. The DNA of the CDR3 is TGTGCCACCAGTACCCGGGGATCCTACGAGCAGTACTTC.

This clonotype was seen repeatedly, ten times or more. The J gene is TRBJ2-3, the V gene TRBV3-1; TRBD2 agrees at 12 bases. V shed 0 bases, J shed 2 bases, and the junction held 12 bases outside the gene matches. This CDR3 is built from 20 residues. Germline CDR1 and CDR2: LGHDT and YNNKEL (reference sequence). CDR3 sequence (DNA): TGTGCCAGCAGCCAAGAAGGGACTAGCGGGCGAACCAGACCCACAGATACGCAGTATTTT. This sequence encodes CASSQEGTSGRTRPTDTQYF.

This clonotype appeared a few times. The chain links TRBV6-1 to TRBJ2-2; weak D call: TRBD2 (6 bases). Trimming stripped 8 bases from V and 1 base from J, with 14 bases between. The CDR3 spans 15 residues. Germline values: CDR1 MNHNS, CDR2 SASEGT. The CDR3 DNA is TGTGCCAGCGATCGGGAGATGATGAACACCGGGGAGCTGTTTTTT. Encoded protein: CASDREMMNTGELFF.

In its sample, this clonotype was seen many times. The genes are TRBV29-1 and TRBJ2-1; 9 nucleotides match TRBD2. In germline, CDR1 is SQVTM, CDR2 ANQGSEA. The CDR3 extends over 13 amino acids. The CDR3 reads CSLQVAGVGEQFF. The CDR3 DNA reads TGCAGTTTGCAGGTAGCGGGAGTAGGTGAGCAGTTCTTC.

This clonotype has a count of ten or more. This chain connects TRBV7-9 to TRBJ2-2; maybe TRBD1 (5 bases). This CDR3 comprises 15 residues. Trimming removed 5 bases from V and 9 bases from J, with 19 bases in between. Germline loops: CDR1 SEHNR, CDR2 FQNEAQ (reference sequence). CDR3 protein: CASSTPTALTRELFF. In DNA form, the CDR3 reads TGTGCCAGCAGCACCCCGACAGCTCTAACCCGGGAGCTGTTTTTT.

J is TRBJ2-5 and V is TRBV7-2; D gene unclear. With 1 base removed from V and 5 bases from J, the gap between germline ends came to 11 bases. The CDR3 length is 14 residues. Germline V lookup: CDR1 SGHTA, CDR2 FQGNSA. This CDR3 is CASSLDSIGETQYF. CDR3 DNA: TGTGCCAGCAGCTTAGACAGTATAGGGGAGACCCAGTACTTC.

This clonotype came up a few times. CDR3 DNA sequence: TGTGCCAGCAGCACTAACCGGTTAAGCGATACGCAGTATTTT. This translates into CASSTNRLSDTQYF. The rearrangement uses TRBV7-8 and TRBJ2-3; D gene ambiguous. Looked up from germline, CDR1 is SGHVS and CDR2 is FQNEAQ. This CDR3 contains 14 residues. The V and J ends lost 5 bases and 6 bases respectively, with 15 bases between them. Full variable domain (missing parts from reference TRBV7-8 and TRBJ2-3): GAGVSQSPRYKVAKRGQDVALRCDPISGHVSLFWYQQALGQGPEFLTYFQNEAQLDKSGLPSDRFFAERPEGSVSTLKIQRTQQEDSAVYLCASSTNRLSDTQYFGPGTRLTVL.

This clonotype was detected only a few times. This chain joins TRBV7-2 and TRBJ2-5; a possible D gene is TRBD2 (6 bases). V dropped 3 bases and J dropped 0 bases, with 11 bases sitting between them. In germline, CDR1 is SGHTA, CDR2 FQGNSA. The CDR3 has 15 amino acids. CDR3 nucleotide sequence: TGTGCCAGCAGCTTGGGGGGTGTCAACCAAGAGACCCAGTACTTC. Encoded protein: CASSLGGVNQETQYF.

This sequence joins TRBV25-1 and TRBJ2-5; a possible D gene is TRBD2 (5 bases). Germline CDR1 is MGHDK and CDR2 is SYGVNS. V was cut by 3 bases and J by 7 bases, with 18 bases left in between. The CDR3 is 15 residues long. The DNA for the CDR3 is TGTGCCAGCAGTGACCAAACTAGGACCGCAGGGACCCAGTACTTC. It translates to CASSDQTRTAGTQYF.

This clonotype has at least ten counts. The genes are TRBV7-2 and TRBJ2-3; TRBD2 matches 7 bases. Germline CDR1 SGHTA, CDR2 FQGNSA. Trimming cost V 6 bases and J 2 bases; bases outside gene matches: 11. CDR3 length equals 16 residues. In DNA form, the CDR3 reads TGTGCCAGCAGTCTAATAGCGGGCGATCCCACAGATACGCAGTATTTT. It specifies CASSLIAGDPTDTQYF.

This CDR3 is CASAGGWYEQYF. The CDR3 DNA reads as TGTGCCAGCGCAGGGGGCTGGTACGAGCAGTACTTC. This sequence joins TRBV2 and TRBJ2-7; 8 bases align to TRBD1. The CDR3 covers 12 residues. Trimming removed 8 bases from V and 4 bases from J; junction bases left unmatched: 4. The germline V gene has CDR1 SNHLY and CDR2 FYNNEI.

The V and J genes are TRBV4-1 and TRBJ2-1; a possible D gene is TRBD2 (6 bases). Germline V gene data show CDR1 as MGHRA and CDR2 as YSYEKL. This CDR3 contains 14 residues. Trimming took 5 bases from V and 10 from J, leaving 18 bases between them. The CDR3 here is CASSARPPEGEQFF. CDR3 DNA sequence: TGCGCCAGCAGCGCGAGACCCCCGGAGGGCGAGCAGTTCTTC.

At least ten counts were recorded for this clonotype. This chain links TRBV18 with TRBJ2-7, with D tentatively TRBD1 (5 bases). CDR3 length equals 13 residues. CDR1 is KGHSH, CDR2 LQKENI, per germline. V lost 3 bases to trimming and J lost 3 bases, with 9 bases between them. The CDR3 coding sequence is TGTGCCAGCTCACCTACGACAGACTACGAGCAGTACTTC. It codes for CASSPTTDYEQYF.

This chain connects TRBV3-1 to TRBJ2-7; 12 bases are a match to TRBD2. Germline-derived CDR1 and CDR2 are LGHDT and YNNKEL (reference sequence). The length of the CDR3 is 15 residues. Unmatched junction bases numbered 2, after V lost 3 bases and J lost 2 bases. CDR3 loop: CASSQTSGRTYEQYF. The CDR3 coding sequence is TGTGCCAGCAGCCAGACTAGCGGGAGAACCTACGAGCAGTACTTC.

This rearrangement joins TRBV11-2 to TRBJ1-2; D ambiguous. Trimming shortened V by 5 bases and J by 0 bases, and 16 bases separated the two germline ends. CDR1 and CDR2 (germline): SGHAT, FQNNGV. The CDR3 totals 16 residues. CDR3 in DNA: TGTGCCAGCAGCCCCCTGCGAACCCAGGCTAACTATGGCTACACCTTC. This sequence encodes CASSPLRTQANYGYTF.

This clonotype has just a few counts. V gene TRBV4-1 combines with J gene TRBJ2-7; 12 positions agree with TRBD2. The V and J ends lost 4 bases and 6 bases, in that order; junction bases with no gene match: 7. The germline CDR1 and CDR2 sequences are MGHRA and YSYEKL. The CDR3 length is 15 residues. DNA of the CDR3: TGCGCCAGCAGCCGAGGCGGACTAGCGGGGCTCGAGCAGTACTTC. Translation gives CASSRGGLAGLEQYF.